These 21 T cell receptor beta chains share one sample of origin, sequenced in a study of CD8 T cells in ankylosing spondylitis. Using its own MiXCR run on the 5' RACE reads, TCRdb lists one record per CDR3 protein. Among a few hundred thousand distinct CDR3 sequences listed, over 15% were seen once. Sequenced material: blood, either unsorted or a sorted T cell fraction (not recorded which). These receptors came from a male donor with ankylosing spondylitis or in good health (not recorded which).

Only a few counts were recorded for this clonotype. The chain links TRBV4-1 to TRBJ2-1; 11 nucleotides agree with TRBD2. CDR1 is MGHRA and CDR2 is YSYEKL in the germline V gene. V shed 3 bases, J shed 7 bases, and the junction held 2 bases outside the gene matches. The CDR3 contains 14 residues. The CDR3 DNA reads TGCGCCAGCAGCCATAGACTAGCGGGAAATGAGCAGTTCTTC. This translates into CASSHRLAGNEQFF.

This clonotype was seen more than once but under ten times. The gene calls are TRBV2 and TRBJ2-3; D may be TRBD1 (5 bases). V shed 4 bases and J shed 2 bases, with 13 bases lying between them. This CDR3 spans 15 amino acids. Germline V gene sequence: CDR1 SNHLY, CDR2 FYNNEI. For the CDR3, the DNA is TGTGCCAGCAGTGCTGGGGCCGAATCCACAGATACGCAGTATTTT. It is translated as CASSAGAESTDTQYF.

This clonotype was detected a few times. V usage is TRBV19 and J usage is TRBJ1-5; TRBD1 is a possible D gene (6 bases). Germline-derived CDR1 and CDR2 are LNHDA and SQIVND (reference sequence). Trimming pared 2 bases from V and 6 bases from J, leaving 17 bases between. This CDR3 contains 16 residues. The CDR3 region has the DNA TGTGCCAGTAGTATACGGGCGGGGGCGCTCATTCAGCCCCAGCATTTT. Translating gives CASSIRAGALIQPQHF.

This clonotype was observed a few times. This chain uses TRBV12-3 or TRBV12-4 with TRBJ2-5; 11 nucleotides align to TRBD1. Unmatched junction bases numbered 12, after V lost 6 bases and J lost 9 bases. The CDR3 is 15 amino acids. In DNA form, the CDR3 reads TGTGCCAGCAGCGCGGGACAGGGGGTGCATGAGGCCCAGTACTTC. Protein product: CASSAGQGVHEAQYF.

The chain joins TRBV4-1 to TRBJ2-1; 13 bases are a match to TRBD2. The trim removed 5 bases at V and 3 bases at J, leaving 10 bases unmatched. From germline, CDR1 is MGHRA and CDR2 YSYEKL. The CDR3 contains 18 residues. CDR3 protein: CASSGPGTSGNLYNEQFF. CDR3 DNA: TGCGCCAGCAGCGGTCCCGGGACTAGCGGGAATCTCTACAATGAGCAGTTCTTC.

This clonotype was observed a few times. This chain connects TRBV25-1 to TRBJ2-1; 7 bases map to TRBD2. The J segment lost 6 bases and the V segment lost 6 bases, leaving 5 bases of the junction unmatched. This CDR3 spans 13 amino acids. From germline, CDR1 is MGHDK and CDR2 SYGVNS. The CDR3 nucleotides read TGTGCCAGCAGACATAGCGGGTTCAATGAGCAGTTCTTC. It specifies CASRHSGFNEQFF.

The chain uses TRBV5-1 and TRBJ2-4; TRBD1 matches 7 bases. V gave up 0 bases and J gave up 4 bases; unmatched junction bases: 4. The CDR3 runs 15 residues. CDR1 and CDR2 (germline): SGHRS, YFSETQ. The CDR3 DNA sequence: TGCGCCAGCAGCTTGGTTCAGGGACAGAAAAACATTCAGTACTTC. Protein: CASSLVQGQKNIQYF.

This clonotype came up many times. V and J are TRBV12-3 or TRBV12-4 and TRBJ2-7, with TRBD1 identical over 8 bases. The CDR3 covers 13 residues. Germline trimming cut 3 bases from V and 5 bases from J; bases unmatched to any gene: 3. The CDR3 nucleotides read TGTGCCAGCAGTTTGGCAGGGGGCAACGAGCAGTACTTC. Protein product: CASSLAGGNEQYF.

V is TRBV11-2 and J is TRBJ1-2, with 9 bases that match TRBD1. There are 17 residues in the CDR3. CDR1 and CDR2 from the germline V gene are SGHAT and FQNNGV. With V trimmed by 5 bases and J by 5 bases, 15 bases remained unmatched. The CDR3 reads CASSVQLPGQGTYGYTF. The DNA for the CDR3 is TGTGCCAGCAGCGTACAACTACCGGGACAGGGAACGTATGGCTACACCTTC.

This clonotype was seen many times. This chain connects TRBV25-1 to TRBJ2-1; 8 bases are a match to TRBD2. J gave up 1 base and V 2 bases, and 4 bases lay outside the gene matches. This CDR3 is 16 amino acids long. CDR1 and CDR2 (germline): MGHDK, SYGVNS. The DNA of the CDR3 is TGTGCCAGCAGTGAAACTAGCGGTATTTCCTACAATGAGCAGTTCTTC. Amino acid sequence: CASSETSGISYNEQFF.

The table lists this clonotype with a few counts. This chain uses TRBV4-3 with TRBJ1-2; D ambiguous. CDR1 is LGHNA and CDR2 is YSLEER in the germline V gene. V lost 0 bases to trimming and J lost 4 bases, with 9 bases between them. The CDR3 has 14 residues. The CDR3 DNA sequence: TGCGCCAGCAGCCAAGATTCACAGATCTATGGCTACACCTTC. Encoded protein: CASSQDSQIYGYTF.

In DNA, the CDR3 is TGCGCCAGCGCGGTAGAGACAACTAATGAAAAACTGTTTTTT. Translation: CASAVETTNEKLFF. The V call is TRBV5-1, the J call TRBJ1-4, with D unclear. In germline, CDR1 is SGHRS, CDR2 YFSETQ. Deletions cut 7 bases from V and 0 bases from J, with 10 bases between. The CDR3 is 14 residues long.

CDR3 coding DNA: TGCGCCAGCAGCCCTTTCCCAGAGGGAGGGCCGTCCGATGAGCAGTTCTTC. Its protein is CASSPFPEGGPSDEQFF. The V and J genes are TRBV4-3 and TRBJ2-1, with TRBD2 matching 7 bases. V lost 4 bases to trimming and J lost 8 bases; unmatched junction nucleotides: 17. Germline lookup yields CDR1 LGHNA and CDR2 YSLEER. The CDR3 loop spans 17 amino acids.

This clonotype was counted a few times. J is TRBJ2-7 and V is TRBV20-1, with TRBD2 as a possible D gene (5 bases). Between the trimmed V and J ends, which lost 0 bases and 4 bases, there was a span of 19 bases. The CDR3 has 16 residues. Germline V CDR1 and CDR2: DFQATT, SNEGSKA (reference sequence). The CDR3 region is CSARDTRGNAFYEQYF. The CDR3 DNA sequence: TGCAGTGCTAGAGATACCCGAGGGAATGCTTTTTACGAGCAGTACTTC.

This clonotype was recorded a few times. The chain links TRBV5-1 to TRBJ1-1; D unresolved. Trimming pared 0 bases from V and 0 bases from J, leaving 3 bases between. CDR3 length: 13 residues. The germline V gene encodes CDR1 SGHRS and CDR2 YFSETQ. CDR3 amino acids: CASSLDLNTEAFF. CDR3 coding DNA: TGCGCCAGCAGCTTGGACCTGAACACTGAAGCTTTCTTT.

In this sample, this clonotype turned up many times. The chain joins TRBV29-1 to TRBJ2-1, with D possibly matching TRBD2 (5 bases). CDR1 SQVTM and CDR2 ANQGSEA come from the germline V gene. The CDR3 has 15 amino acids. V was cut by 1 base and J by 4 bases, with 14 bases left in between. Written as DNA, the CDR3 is TGCAGCGTTGAAGTTTGGGCTAGCAGGTACAATGAGCAGTTCTTC. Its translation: CSVEVWASRYNEQFF.

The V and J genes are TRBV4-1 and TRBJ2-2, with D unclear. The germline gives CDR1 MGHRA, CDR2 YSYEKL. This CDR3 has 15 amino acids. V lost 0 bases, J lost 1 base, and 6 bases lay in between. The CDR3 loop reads CASSQEGRNTGELFF. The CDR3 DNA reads TGCGCCAGCAGCCAAGAAGGCAGGAACACCGGGGAGCTGTTTTTT.

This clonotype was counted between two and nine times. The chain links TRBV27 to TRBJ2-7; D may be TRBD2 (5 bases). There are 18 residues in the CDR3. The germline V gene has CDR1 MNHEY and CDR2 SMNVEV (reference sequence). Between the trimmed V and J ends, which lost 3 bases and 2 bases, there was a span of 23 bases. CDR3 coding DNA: TGTGCCAGCAGTTTGGCGCCTCGGACTTCTCAACCTACCTACGAGCAGTACTTC. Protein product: CASSLAPRTSQPTYEQYF.

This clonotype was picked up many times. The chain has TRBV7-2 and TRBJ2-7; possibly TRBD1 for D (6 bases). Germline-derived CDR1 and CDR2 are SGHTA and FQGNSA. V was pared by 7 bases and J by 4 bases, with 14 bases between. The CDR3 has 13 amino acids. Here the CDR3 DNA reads TGTGCCAGCACCCGGGACAACCTATACGAGCAGTACTTC. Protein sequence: CASTRDNLYEQYF.

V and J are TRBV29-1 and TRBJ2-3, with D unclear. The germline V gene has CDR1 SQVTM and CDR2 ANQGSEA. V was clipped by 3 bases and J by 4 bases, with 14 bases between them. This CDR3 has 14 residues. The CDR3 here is CSVDTVLRSDTQYF. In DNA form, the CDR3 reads TGCAGCGTTGACACGGTTTTAAGATCAGATACGCAGTATTTT.

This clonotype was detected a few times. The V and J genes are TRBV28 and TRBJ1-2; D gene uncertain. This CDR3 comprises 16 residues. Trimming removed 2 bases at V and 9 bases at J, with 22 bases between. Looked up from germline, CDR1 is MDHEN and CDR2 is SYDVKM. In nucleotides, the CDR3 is TGTGCCAGCAGTTTAAAGGAATGGAGTGTATCGGGGAGCTACACCTTC. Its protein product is CASSLKEWSVSGSYTF.